A selection of T cell receptor beta chains follows, all from one sample in a study of shared clonotypes between healthy human individuals. Produced via immunoSEQ multiplex PCR; TCRdb's table is partial and in-frame only. The data contain 2 million to 2.5 million clones, 95% of them seen just once; the ten biggest clones take up more than 0.1%. The sample comprised naive CD4+ T cells sorted from blood. These receptors all come from a man between 18 and 35 years old in good health. CDR3s include the opening cysteine and the closing phenylalanine or tryptophan. D genes are given only for firm matches.

CASRGQQPQHF . TRBJ1-5 TRBV28 11
CASSLSKGEQFF . TRBJ2-1 TRBV7-3 12
CASSDQGSGNTIYF . TRBJ1-3 TRBV6-1 14
CASSLLTGVTEAFF TRBD1 TRBJ1-1 TRBV7-2 14
CAWSDTALWGYTF . TRBJ1-2 TRBV30 13
CASSMVAQPQPQHF . TRBJ1-5 TRBV19 14
CAWRMRINSPLHF . TRBJ1-6 TRBV30 13
CASSLGQPTEAFF . TRBJ1-1 TRBV11-2 13
CAWSPDRVSGEKLFF TRBD1 TRBJ1-4 TRBV30 15
CASSPGGGYNEQFF TRBD2 TRBJ2-1 TRBV11-3 14
CASSLDRNTEAFF . TRBJ1-1 TRBV7-2 13
CASRLQGASQFF TRBD1 TRBJ2-1 TRBV2 12
CASSLGTTTAAQYF . TRBJ2-3 TRBV27 14
CAWSVSRTPGPTDTQYF . TRBJ2-3 TRBV30 17
CASSRAVTSNEKLFF . TRBJ1-4 TRBV19 15
CASSLAGTSSYEQYF . TRBJ2-7 TRBV4-2 15
CASSEWLTGLDGYTF . TRBJ1-2 TRBV6-1 15